This is a list of T cell receptor beta chains from one sample in a study of blood T cell repertoires in COVID-19. Using immunoSEQ multiplex PCR, the repertoire was profiled, and TCRdb retains in-frame clones only, with some absent. The sample has about 250,000 clones; 70% to 90% are singletons. The sample consisted of peripheral blood. The receptors here all came from a man over 45 with COVID-19, enrolled during active disease. Both conserved end residues are part of each CDR3. A D gene is named only where the DNA matches it firmly. The size entry is marked missing in some rows and otherwise reads once, few, many or a size class.

>.|TRBV5-1|.|TRBJ1-2
CASSPGQSYGYTF
TGCGCCAGCAGCCCCGGACAGAGTTATGGCTACACCTTC
>.|TRBV10-3|.|TRBJ1-4
CAISEQLNEKLFF
TGTGCCATCAGTGAACAGCTTAATGAAAAACTGTTTTTT
>.|TRBV4-3|.|TRBJ1-5
CASSQDGGVNQPQHF
TGCGCCAGCAGCCAAGACGGAGGGGTCAATCAGCCCCAGCATTTT
>.|TRBV3-1/TRBV3-2|.|TRBJ1-1
CASSQDISDTEAFF
TGTGCCAGCAGCCAAGATATCTCGGACACTGAAGCTTTCTTT
>.|TRBV5-4|.|TRBJ2-3
CASSLSGSTDTQYF
TGTGCCAGCAGCCTGTCCGGGAGCACAGATACGCAGTATTTT
>TRBD2|TRBV9|.|TRBJ2-3
CASSPAPTSGGTDTQYF
TGTGCCAGCAGCCCCGCCCCGACTAGCGGGGGCACAGATACGCAGTATTTT
>TRBD2|TRBV9|.|TRBJ2-7
CASSVGPSGGNYEQYF
TGTGCCAGCAGCGTAGGGCCTAGCGGGGGAAACTACGAGCAGTACTTC
>TRBD2|TRBV14|once|TRBJ2-5
CASSRGGWETQYF
TGTGCCAGCAGTCGCGGGGGATGGGAGACCCAGTACTTC
>TRBD2|TRBV2|.|TRBJ2-1
CASQRGTYNEQFF
TGTGCCAGCCAGCGGGGGACCTACAATGAGCAGTTCTTC
>TRBD1|TRBV10-3|.|TRBJ2-3
CAISGQTGSTDTQYF
TGTGCCATCAGTGGGCAGACAGGGTCCACAGATACGCAGTATTTT
>TRBD1|TRBV6-2/TRBV6-3|.|TRBJ1-5
CASSYSTGKNQPQHF
TGTGCCAGCAGTTACTCGACAGGGAAGAATCAGCCCCAGCATTTT
>.|TRBV5-1|once|TRBJ1-3
CASSLGGGIPLSGNTIYF
TGCGCCAGCAGCTTGGGAGGAGGGATACCTCTCTCTGGAAACACCATATATTTT
>.|TRBV9|few|TRBJ2-7
CASSVTGFGAYEQYF
TGTGCCAGCAGCGTTACAGGGTTTGGGGCCTACGAGCAGTACTTC
>.|TRBV7-7|.|TRBJ2-5
CASSLWAWETQYF
TGTGCTAGCAGCTTATGGGCCTGGGAGACCCAGTACTTC
>.|TRBV5-6|.|TRBJ1-4
CASSLGPGSGEKLFF
TGTGCCAGCAGCTTGGGGCCGGGGTCTGGTGAAAAACTGTTTTTT
>TRBD2|TRBV27|.|TRBJ2-2
CASSNGLDPGELFF
TGTGCCAGCAGCAACGGACTAGACCCCGGGGAGCTGTTTTTT
>.|TRBV18|.|TRBJ2-2
CASSSGANTGELFF
TGTGCCAGCTCCTCCGGGGCGAACACCGGGGAGCTGTTTTTT
>.|TRBV5-1|.|TRBJ2-6
CASRDSLSGANVLTF
TGCGCCAGCAGGGACAGCCTCTCTGGGGCCAACGTCCTGACTTTC
>TRBD1|TRBV11-2|.|TRBJ1-2
CASSLGQTYGYTF
TGTGCCAGCAGCCTGGGACAGACCTATGGCTACACCTTC
>TRBD1|TRBV29-1|.|TRBJ2-4
CSVTTGGTLDIQYF
TGCAGCGTGACGACAGGGGGCACTTTGGACATTCAGTACTTC
>.|TRBV7-3|.|TRBJ1-6
CASSLTGQLDSPLHF
TGTGCCAGCAGCTTAACAGGACAGTTGGATTCACCCCTCCACTTT
>TRBD2|TRBV5-1|.|TRBJ2-1
CASSLGAGGYNEQFF
TGCGCCAGCAGCTTAGGAGCGGGGGGATACAATGAGCAGTTCTTC
>.|TRBV6-5|.|TRBJ2-7
CASSTLLAYEQYF
TGTGCCAGTAGCACCCTACTAGCTTACGAGCAGTACTTC
>TRBD1|TRBV7-8|.|TRBJ1-5
CASSFFGQGSNQPQHF
TGTGCCAGCAGCTTTTTCGGACAGGGGAGCAATCAGCCCCAGCATTTT
>.|TRBV18|.|TRBJ2-3
CASSPGGISTDTQYF
TGTGCCAGCTCACCAGGGGGGATTAGCACAGATACGCAGTATTTT
>.|TRBV7-8|.|TRBJ1-2
CASSRDGVPNYGYTF
TGTGCCAGCAGCCGAGACGGGGTTCCTAACTATGGCTACACCTTC
>TRBD1|TRBV6-5|.|TRBJ2-1
CASGARGISYNEQFF
TGTGCCAGCGGAGCCAGGGGGATCTCCTACAATGAGCAGTTCTTC
>TRBD1|TRBV5-5|once|TRBJ1-2
CASSRTTGEVYGYTF
TGTGCCAGCAGCCGGACGACAGGGGAAGTCTATGGCTACACCTTC
>.|TRBV27|.|TRBJ2-5
CATSRQRKETQYF
TGTGCGACTTCAAGGCAGCGGAAAGAGACCCAGTACTTC
>TRBD1|TRBV2|few|TRBJ1-1
CASSPGDRGLRAEAFF
TGTGCCAGCAGTCCAGGGGACAGGGGGCTAAGGGCTGAAGCTTTCTTT
>.|TRBV18|.|TRBJ1-5
CASSPVRVGQPQHF
TGTGCCAGCTCACCCGTACGGGTCGGGCAGCCCCAGCATTTT
>TRBD1|TRBV7-9|.|TRBJ2-3
CASSRRQGARVGTDTQYF
TGTGCCAGCAGCCGACGACAGGGGGCGAGGGTAGGCACAGATACGCAGTATTTT
>.|TRBV19|.|TRBJ1-3
CASSIARSGNTIYF
TGTGCCAGTAGTATTGCAAGGAGTGGAAACACCATATATTTT
>TRBD2|TRBV5-3|.|TRBJ2-3
CARSKWTALAGRADTQYF
TGTGCCAGAAGCAAATGGACGGCGCTAGCGGGCCGGGCAGATACGCAGTATTTT
>.|TRBV7-9|once|TRBJ2-1
CASSSLTRSSYNEQFF
TGTGCCAGCAGCTCCTTGACTAGGAGCTCCTACAATGAGCAGTTCTTC
>.|TRBV19|.|TRBJ1-6
CASSQIGANSPLHF
TGTGCCAGTAGCCAAATAGGGGCAAATTCACCCCTCCACTTT
>.|TRBV9|.|TRBJ2-4
CASSPGPGAKNIQYF
TGTGCCAGCAGCCCCGGTCCGGGAGCCAAAAACATTCAGTACTTC
>.|TRBV7-8|.|TRBJ1-5
CASSAKRDSNQPQHF
TGTGCCAGCAGCGCCAAGAGGGATAGCAATCAGCCCCAGCATTTT
>.|TRBV7-3|few|TRBJ1-1
CASSLGGMGNTEAFF
TGTGCCAGCAGCTTAGGGGGCATGGGGAACACTGAAGCTTTCTTT
>TRBD2|TRBV5-5|.|TRBJ2-7
CASSLLPSGSSYEQYF
TGTGCCAGCAGCCTACTCCCTAGCGGTTCCTCCTACGAGCAGTACTTC
>TRBD1|TRBV28|.|TRBJ1-1
CASSSLQGLNTEAFF
TGTGCCAGCAGTTCTTTACAGGGGCTGAACACTGAAGCTTTCTTT
>TRBD1|TRBV6-5|once|TRBJ2-3
CASKRSTGTDTQYF
TGTGCCAGCAAACGGTCGACAGGGACAGATACGCAGTATTTT
>TRBD2|TRBV5-1|.|TRBJ2-1
CASSLVSGGSDEQFF
TGCGCCAGCAGCTTGGTTAGCGGGGGGTCCGATGAGCAGTTCTTC
>TRBD1|TRBV10-3|once|TRBJ2-5
CASSGQVNQETQYF
TGTGCCTCGTCGGGACAGGTAAACCAAGAGACCCAGTACTTC
>.|TRBV9|.|TRBJ2-1
CASSVNSLSYNEQFF
TGTGCCAGCAGCGTAAACAGTCTCTCTTACAATGAGCAGTTCTTC
>.|TRBV21-1|.|TRBJ2-7
CASSEPTGVYEQYF
TGTGCCAGCAGCGAACCAACAGGGGTCTACGAGCAGTACTTC
>TRBD1|TRBV25-1|.|TRBJ2-1
CASRVSSGQGKRLGEQFF
TGTGCCAGCAGGGTGTCCTCGGGACAGGGGAAAAGACTGGGTGAGCAGTTCTTC